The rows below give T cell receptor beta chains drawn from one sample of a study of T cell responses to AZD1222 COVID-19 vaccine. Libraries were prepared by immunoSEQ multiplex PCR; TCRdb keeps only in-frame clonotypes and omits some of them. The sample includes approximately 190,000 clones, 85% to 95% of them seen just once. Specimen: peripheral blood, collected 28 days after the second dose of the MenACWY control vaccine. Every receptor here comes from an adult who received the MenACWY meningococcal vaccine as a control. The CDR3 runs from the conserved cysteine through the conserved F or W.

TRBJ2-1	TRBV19	CASSSGPYNEQFF
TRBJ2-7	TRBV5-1	CASSSNIAGQGYEQYF
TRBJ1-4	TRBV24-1	CATSDLWGEKLFF
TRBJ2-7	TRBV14	CASSQVAGTGEGRPYEQYF
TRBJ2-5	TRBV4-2	CASSQEFGRQETQYF
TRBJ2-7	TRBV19	CASSIGRAGEQYF
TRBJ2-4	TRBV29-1	CSVTKRTALRDIQYF
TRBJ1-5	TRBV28	CASSQPDKGNYQPQHF
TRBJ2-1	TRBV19	CASNEGQSSYNEQFF
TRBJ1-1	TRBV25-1	CASSVRGTEAFF
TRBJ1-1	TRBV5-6	CASSSRRTGGYTEAFF
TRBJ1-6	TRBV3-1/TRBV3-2	CASSQIGTQDSPLHF
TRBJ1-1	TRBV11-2	CASSSMRGAFF
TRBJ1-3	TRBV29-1	CSVDKRNTIYF
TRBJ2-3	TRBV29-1	CSVAREDTQYF
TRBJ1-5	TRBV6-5	CASSRPSNQPQHF
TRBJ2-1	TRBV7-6	CASSPRGGLAGFYNEQFF
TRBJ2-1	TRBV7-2	CASSSMGDEQFF
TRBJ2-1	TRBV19	CASTGNDNEQFF
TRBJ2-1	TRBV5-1	CASSLAERQQFF
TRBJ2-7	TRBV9	CASSASGLPNSYEQYF
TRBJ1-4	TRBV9	CASSGIGGLNEKLFF
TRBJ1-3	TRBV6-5	CASRSDRARGNTIYF
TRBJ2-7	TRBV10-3	CAIRDRGLYEQYF
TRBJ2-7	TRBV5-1	CARIRQTPRGLIYEQYF
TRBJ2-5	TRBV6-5	CASSYSGTQYF
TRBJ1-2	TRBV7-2	CATPQALDRDGGYTF
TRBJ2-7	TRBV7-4	CASSPGLAGGPVEQYF
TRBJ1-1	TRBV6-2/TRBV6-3	CASSPMIQDTEAFF
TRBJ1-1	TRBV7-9	CASSPPYTEAFF
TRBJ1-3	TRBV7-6	CASSLVGTSGNTIYF